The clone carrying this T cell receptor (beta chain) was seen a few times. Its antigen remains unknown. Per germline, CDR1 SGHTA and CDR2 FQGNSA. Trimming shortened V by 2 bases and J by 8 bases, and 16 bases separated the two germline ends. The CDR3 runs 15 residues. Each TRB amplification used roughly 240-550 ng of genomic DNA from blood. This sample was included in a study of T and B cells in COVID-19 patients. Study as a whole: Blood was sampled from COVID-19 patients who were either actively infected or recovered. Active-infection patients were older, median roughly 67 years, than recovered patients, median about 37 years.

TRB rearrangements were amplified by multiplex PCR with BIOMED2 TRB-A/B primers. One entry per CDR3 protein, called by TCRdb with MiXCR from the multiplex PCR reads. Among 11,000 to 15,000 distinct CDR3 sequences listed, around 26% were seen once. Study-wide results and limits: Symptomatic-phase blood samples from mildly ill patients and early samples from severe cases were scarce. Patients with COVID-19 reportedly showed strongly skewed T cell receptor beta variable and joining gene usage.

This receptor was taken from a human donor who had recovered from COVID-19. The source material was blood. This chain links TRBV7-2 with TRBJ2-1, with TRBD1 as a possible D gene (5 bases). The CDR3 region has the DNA TGTGCCAGCAGCTTATTTGGGGCTACGTCGGATGAGCAGTTCTTC. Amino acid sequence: CASSLFGATSDEQFF.